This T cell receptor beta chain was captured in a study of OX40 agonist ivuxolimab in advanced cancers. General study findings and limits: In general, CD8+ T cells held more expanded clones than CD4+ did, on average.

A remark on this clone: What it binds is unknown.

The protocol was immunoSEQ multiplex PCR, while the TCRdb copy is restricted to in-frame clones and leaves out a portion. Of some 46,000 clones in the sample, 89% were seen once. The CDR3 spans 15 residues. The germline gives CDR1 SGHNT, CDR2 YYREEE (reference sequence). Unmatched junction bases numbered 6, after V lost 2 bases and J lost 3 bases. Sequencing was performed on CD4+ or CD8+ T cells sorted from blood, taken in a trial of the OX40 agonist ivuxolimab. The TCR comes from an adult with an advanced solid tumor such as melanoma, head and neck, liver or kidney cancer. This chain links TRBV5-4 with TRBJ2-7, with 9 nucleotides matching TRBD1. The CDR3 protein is CASSLVYRGLYEQYF. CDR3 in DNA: TGTGCCAGCAGCTTAGTGTACAGGGGGCTCTACGAGCAGTACTTC.